Below are 13 T cell receptor beta chains sequenced from a single sample in a study of T cells after yellow fever vaccination. One entry per CDR3 protein results from TCRdb running MiXCR on the 5' RACE reads. The table includes around 350,000 distinct CDR3 sequences, around 6.4% detected once. The material sequenced was PBMCs, taken 5 days after the yellow fever booster vaccination. All receptors derive from a man aged 25-45 years who received the YFV17D yellow fever vaccine.

In this sample, this clonotype turned up many times. V and J are TRBV7-2 and TRBJ1-1, with TRBD1 matching over 7 bases. V shed 4 bases and J 4 bases; nucleotides not matched to a gene: 9. This CDR3 has 15 amino acids. CDR1 SGHTA and CDR2 FQGNSA come from the germline V gene. CDR3 loop: CASSSQGGLGTEAFF. In DNA, the CDR3 is TGTGCCAGCAGCTCCCAGGGGGGGCTTGGCACTGAAGCTTTCTTT.

This clonotype was found many times. The chain employs TRBV7-9 and TRBJ2-2; D gene unclear. The CDR3 sequence is 14 residues long. Between the trimmed V and J ends, which lost 2 bases and 2 bases, there was a span of 6 bases. Germline V gene sequence: CDR1 SEHNR, CDR2 FQNEAQ (reference sequence). The DNA of the CDR3 is TGTGCCAGCAGCTTATCTAGAAACACCGGGGAGCTGTTTTTT. Encoded protein: CASSLSRNTGELFF.

V usage is TRBV4-3 and J usage is TRBJ2-7; the D is unclear. Between the trimmed V and J ends, which lost 0 bases and 0 bases, there was a span of 18 bases. From germline, CDR1 is LGHNA and CDR2 YSLEER. CDR3 length equals 18 residues. CDR3 DNA: TGCGCCAGCAGCCAAGAGCCCCCTCGGGCGGCGCGCTCCTACGAGCAGTACTTC. It encodes CASSQEPPRAARSYEQYF.

This clonotype was recorded at least ten times. The genes are TRBV5-5 and TRBJ2-7; weak D call: TRBD1 (5 bases). The CDR3 consists of 15 residues. Trimming pared 0 bases from V and 4 bases from J, leaving 14 bases between. Germline loops: CDR1 SGHKS, CDR2 YYEKEE (reference sequence). CDR3 DNA sequence: TGTGCCAGCAGCTTGGAGGGGTCTCCCTTTTACGAGCAGTACTTC. Encoded protein: CASSLEGSPFYEQYF.

The rearrangement uses TRBV20-1 and TRBJ2-1, with 14 nucleotides matching TRBD2. The CDR3 totals 15 residues. Per germline, CDR1 DFQATT and CDR2 SNEGSKA (reference sequence). Trimming cost V 5 bases and J 3 bases; bases outside gene matches: 3. The CDR3 region has the DNA TGCAGTGCTCCGGGACTAGCGGGAGTCTACAATGAGCAGTTCTTC. It specifies CSAPGLAGVYNEQFF.

This clonotype showed up many times. The V gene is TRBV20-1, the J gene TRBJ2-7; a weak D match, TRBD2 (6 bases). This CDR3 has 15 residues. The V gene lost 0 bases and the J gene lost 1 base, with 13 bases spanning the gap. Germline V gene data show CDR1 as DFQATT and CDR2 as SNEGSKA (reference sequence). The CDR3 DNA follows: TGCAGTGCTAGAGATCCCGGGAGTCAGTCCTACGAGCAGTACTTC. Translated: CSARDPGSQSYEQYF.

This chain uses TRBV13 with TRBJ2-7; unclear D gene. Germline values: CDR1 PRHDT, CDR2 FYEKMQ (reference sequence). The CDR3 extends over 12 amino acids. The V gene lost 5 bases and the J gene lost 6 bases, with 11 bases spanning the gap. Here the CDR3 reads CASSIMVSEQYF. CDR3 DNA sequence: TGTGCCAGCAGCATCATGGTATCCGAGCAGTACTTC.

This clonotype was counted a few times. In this CDR3 the conserved last residue, phenylalanine or tryptophan, is missing, so a read error is likely. No DNA is shown, since the ends of the CDR3 on it are uncertain; the CDR3 is the one TCRdb lists. This chain joins TRBV29-1 and TRBJ2-7; the table gives TRBD1 as D, unverified against the DNA. The CDR3 has 9 residues if both end residues are counted. Germline CDR1 SQVTM, CDR2 ANQGSEA. CDR3: CSVRGTGGI.

This clonotype was counted between two and nine times. The J gene is TRBJ2-2, the V gene TRBV18; no definite D call. This CDR3 is built from 12 residues. Per germline, CDR1 KGHSH and CDR2 LQKENI. The V end was cut by 2 bases, the J end by 7 bases, with 5 bases between. In DNA, the CDR3 is TGTGCCAGCTCACCAGAAATCGGGGAGCTGTTTTTT. It is translated as CASSPEIGELFF.

V usage is TRBV3-1 and J usage is TRBJ2-1, with D possibly matching TRBD2 (6 bases). Between the trimmed V and J ends, which lost 2 bases and 2 bases, there was a span of 19 bases. Germline CDR1 LGHDT, CDR2 YNNKEL (reference sequence). The CDR3 is 18 residues long. CDR3 sequence: CASSQPPSPSAAYNEQFF. CDR3 DNA sequence: TGTGCCAGCAGCCAACCGCCCTCTCCTAGCGCCGCCTACAATGAGCAGTTCTTC.

The gene calls are TRBV20-1 and TRBJ2-5; D not certain. Germline V CDR1 and CDR2: DFQATT, SNEGSKA (reference sequence). CDR3 size: 13 residues. V lost 5 bases to trimming and J lost 5 bases, with 15 bases between them. The DNA of the CDR3 is TGCAGTGCTCCCCAGGTGGGGTCGGAGACCCAGTACTTC. Translated: CSAPQVGSETQYF.

This clonotype was found many times. The J gene is TRBJ1-1, the V gene TRBV7-9; D remains ambiguous. CDR1 SEHNR and CDR2 FQNEAQ come from the germline V gene (reference sequence). The germline V and J ends were trimmed by 5 bases and 5 bases, with 12 bases remaining between them. The CDR3 loop spans 13 amino acids. CDR3 DNA: TGTGCCAGCAGCCGGACGACTGAAACTGAAGCTTTCTTT. Its protein product is CASSRTTETEAFF.

The chain links TRBV6-2 or TRBV6-3 to TRBJ1-3; possible D gene TRBD1, 5 bases. This CDR3 region has 20 residues. The V end lost 2 bases, the J end lost 0 bases, and 23 bases lay between the germline ends. Germline V CDR1 and CDR2: MNHEY, SVGEGT. The CDR3 DNA follows: TGTGCCAGCAGTTACGAAGAGGGACGACGGCGTTGGGGCTCTGGAAACACCATATATTTT. It is translated as CASSYEEGRRRWGSGNTIYF.